A selection of T cell receptor beta chains follows, all from one sample in a study of blood T cell repertoires in COVID-19. The method was immunoSEQ multiplex PCR; TCRdb's version includes in-frame clones alone and lacks a portion of them. The sample has around 200,000 clones, around 85% seen once. The sample consisted of PBMCs or T cells enriched from blood (not recorded which). The receptors stem from a man aged 35 to 55 who had recovered from COVID-19. The CDR3 runs from the conserved cysteine through the conserved F or W. The D gene is left open where the match is weak.

cdr3_aa	d_call	v_call	j_call
CASSEAGEHNEQFF	TRBD2	TRBV6-4	TRBJ2-1
CASTGQPTDTQYF	NA	TRBV2	TRBJ2-3
CASSQAQGAQETQYF	TRBD1	TRBV4-1	TRBJ2-5
CASSVGQGYEKLFF	TRBD1	TRBV7-2	TRBJ1-4
CASSEAHYSNQPQHF	NA	TRBV6-1	TRBJ1-5
CASGFGGTEEQYF	NA	TRBV12-5	TRBJ2-7
CASSVVNTEAFF	NA	TRBV2	TRBJ1-1
CASSSSTREAFF	NA	TRBV3-1/TRBV3-2	TRBJ1-1
CASSQERAFSTDTQYF	NA	TRBV4-1	TRBJ2-3
CASSPGTSLARYEQYF	TRBD2	TRBV18	TRBJ2-7
CASSQGRRGLGTEAFF	TRBD1	TRBV3-1/TRBV3-2	TRBJ1-1
CASSGEERQFF	NA	TRBV2	TRBJ2-1
CASSSLKTATEAFF	NA	TRBV28	TRBJ1-1
CAISESGTSAYNEQFF	TRBD2	TRBV10-3	TRBJ2-1
CASSNRSSYNQPQHF	NA	TRBV19	TRBJ1-5
CASSLGSGRANEQFF	TRBD2	TRBV5-1	TRBJ2-1
CSVGRDWPYGYTF	NA	TRBV29-1	TRBJ1-2
CASTTSVYNEQFF	TRBD2	TRBV19	TRBJ2-1
CASSLGPGGTEAFF	TRBD1	TRBV5-5	TRBJ1-1
CASSLGGIEQFF	TRBD2	TRBV11-3	TRBJ2-1
CASSLLLTRQGKETQYF	TRBD1	TRBV7-2	TRBJ2-5
CASSYAPGTTSTDTQYF	TRBD2	TRBV6-2/TRBV6-3	TRBJ2-3
CASSFFGSSGRATYEQYF	TRBD2	TRBV13	TRBJ2-7
CATSDVRGTSGNNEQFF	TRBD2	TRBV24-1	TRBJ2-1
CASSFGQGYTF	NA	TRBV12-3/TRBV12-4	TRBJ1-2
CASSSGTGSLPPEAFF	TRBD1	TRBV11-2	TRBJ1-1
CASSLLGTGASEQYF	TRBD1	TRBV7-9	TRBJ2-7
CASSRPRSTGVYNEQFF	NA	TRBV19	TRBJ2-1
CASSGGEMATQYF	NA	TRBV9	TRBJ2-5
CASSLESLTRGYTF	NA	TRBV5-4	TRBJ1-2
CATSRTGTGGTGELFF	TRBD1	TRBV24-1	TRBJ2-2
CASSKTANTEAFF	NA	TRBV25-1	TRBJ1-1
CASSQGDRAYGYTF	TRBD1	TRBV4-1	TRBJ1-2
CAWSVLQDYGYTF	NA	TRBV30	TRBJ1-2
CATSRDVTTGNTIYF	NA	TRBV15	TRBJ1-3
CASSTGQYYEQYF	NA	TRBV13	TRBJ2-7
CASGTGTTAKNIQYF	NA	TRBV7-3	TRBJ2-4
CAISESSFISTEAFF	NA	TRBV10-3	TRBJ1-1
CSVEGAGLGHTDTQYF	NA	TRBV29-1	TRBJ2-3
CAWLPGHIRARYGYTF	NA	TRBV30	TRBJ1-2
CAWSVYRQGARNEQFF	NA	TRBV30	TRBJ2-1
CAWSGANGYTF	NA	TRBV30	TRBJ1-2
CASSIFGGNEAFF	NA	TRBV12-3/TRBV12-4	TRBJ1-1
CASSLQDEQYF	NA	TRBV5-1	TRBJ2-7
CASSSAVAASSYNEQFF	NA	TRBV5-4	TRBJ2-1
CASSLLGASGDQETQYF	TRBD2	TRBV28	TRBJ2-5
CASSVGSSGTDTQYF	NA	TRBV9	TRBJ2-3
CSVATGSYEQYF	NA	TRBV29-1	TRBJ2-7
CASSLQGNQPQHF	NA	TRBV7-2	TRBJ1-5
CASSTPGVDEQYF	NA	TRBV6-5	TRBJ2-7
CASSYTGTGGAKYGYTF	TRBD1	TRBV6-4	TRBJ1-2
CASSPTGLSDTQYF	NA	TRBV7-3	TRBJ2-3
CASRDGGPNYGYTF	NA	TRBV10-2	TRBJ1-2